This T cell receptor beta chain was sequenced for a study of T-cell memory formation after mild COVID-19. Study results and limitations: That cross-reactive memory joined was suggested by some responding clones appearing in pre-infection memory.

The CDR3 is 15 residues long. V lost 6 bases, J lost 3 bases, and 18 bases lay in between. Each CDR3 protein is one row after TCRdb ran MiXCR on the 5' RACE reads. The sample shows just over 400,000 distinct CDR3 sequences, 23% of them seen only once. This clonotype was counted many times. Antigen unknown. This TCR derives from an adult woman who had mild COVID-19 (a few samples of this study predate the infection). Cell type and time point are not known. This chain links TRBV12-3 or TRBV12-4 with TRBJ2-7, with D possibly being TRBD1 (6 bases). Sequences were obtained from PBMCs or a T cell subset sorted from them (not recorded which). Written as DNA, the CDR3 is TGTGCCAGCAGACTTGGGCAGGGGCGTTACTACGAGCAGTACTTC. Translating gives CASRLGQGRYYEQYF.